The 28 T cell receptor beta chains reported below all come from one sample, sequenced in a study of post-analysis software for immune sequencing data. Findings and caveats of the study: Patients showed TRBV5-6, TRBV5-1 and TRBV20-1 among a handful of TRBV segments more frequent than in controls.

Built from TCR beta cDNA, the libraries had unique molecular identifiers in them. Each CDR3 protein gets one entry after TCRdb re-called the PCR reads with MiXCR. The sample has fewer than 850,000 distinct CDR3 sequences; about 32% are singletons. These TCRs' antigens remain unknown. Sequencing input: blood. Source of these receptors: a girl between 10 and 17 years old with multiple sclerosis.

The chain couples TRBV9 to TRBJ2-5; TRBD2 matches at 8 bases. This CDR3 has 15 amino acids. Trimming took 3 bases from V and 4 from J; bases not matched to a gene: 8. Germline-derived CDR1 and CDR2 are SGDLS and YYNGEE. CDR3 DNA: TGTGCCAGCAGCGCCACCACCGGGAGGGGAGAGACCCAGTACTTC. Translating gives CASSATTGRGETQYF.

This clonotype has just a few counts. The chain carries TRBV20-1 and TRBJ2-1, with D tentatively TRBD2 (6 bases). CDR1 is DFQATT, CDR2 SNEGSKA, per germline (reference sequence). Trimming stripped 0 bases from V and 4 bases from J, with 19 bases between. This CDR3 contains 17 residues. In DNA form, the CDR3 reads TGCAGTGCTAGAGACGGATATACGGGGGACCAATACAATGAGCAGTTCTTC. Translation: CSARDGYTGDQYNEQFF.

This clonotype was observed a handful of times. This rearrangement joins TRBV29-1 to TRBJ1-1; the D is unclear. This CDR3 region has 11 residues. Germline V lookup: CDR1 SQVTM, CDR2 ANQGSEA. Written as DNA, the CDR3 is TGCGGAGTGAAATTGAACACTGAAGCTTTCTTT. Its translation: CGVKLNTEAFF.

This sequence joins TRBV10-3 and TRBJ2-7, with a possible D match to TRBD1 (5 bases). Germline V CDR1 and CDR2: ENHRY, SYGVKD. The CDR3 runs to 14 residues. V gave up 4 bases and J gave up 2 bases, with 12 bases separating them. The CDR3 bases are TGTGCCATCAGTGCCGCAGGGAACCCCTACGAGCAGTACTTC. Translation: CAISAAGNPYEQYF.

This clonotype was found a few times. The chain is built from TRBV5-1 and TRBJ2-4; 10 bases are shared with TRBD1. Germline V gene sequence: CDR1 SGHRS, CDR2 YFSETQ. With 0 bases clipped from V and 1 base from J, the junction kept 10 bases outside the gene matches. This CDR3 contains 19 residues. In nucleotides, the CDR3 is TGCGCCAGCAGCTTGGTAGACAGGGGGCGCGTACTGGCCAAAAACATTCAGTACTTC. Translation: CASSLVDRGRVLAKNIQYF.

In this sample, this clonotype turned up a few times. V usage is TRBV5-6 and J usage is TRBJ2-5; 10 bases line up with TRBD1. Germline V gene lookup returns CDR1 SGHDT and CDR2 YYEEEE. The CDR3 runs to 16 residues. The V gene end was trimmed by 2 bases and the J gene end by 2 bases; junction bases not matched to a gene: 6. DNA for the CDR3: TGTGCCAGCAGCTTTGGGGGGACAGGGGCTCAAGAGACCCAGTACTTC. Protein sequence: CASSFGGTGAQETQYF.

V usage is TRBV29-1 and J usage is TRBJ2-6; D possibly matches TRBD1 or TRBD2 (6 bases each). Germline V gene data show CDR1 as SQVTM and CDR2 as ANQGSEA. There are 13 residues in the CDR3. The V gene lost 6 bases and the J gene lost 7 bases, with 13 bases spanning the gap. CDR3 sequence: CSVPGARANVLTF. DNA of the CDR3: TGCAGCGTGCCGGGGGCCCGAGCCAACGTCCTGACTTTC.

This clonotype was observed a handful of times. The rearrangement uses TRBV4-3 and TRBJ2-5; a possible D gene is TRBD1 (5 bases). Trimming pared 2 bases from V and 11 bases from J, leaving 15 bases between. This CDR3 comprises 13 residues. Germline-derived CDR1 and CDR2 are LGHNA and YSLEER. The CDR3: CASSQNLRVQQYF. CDR3 coding DNA: TGCGCCAGCAGCCAAAACCTCAGGGTCCAGCAGTACTTC.

In this sample, this clonotype turned up many times. The chain couples TRBV20-1 to TRBJ2-7; D ambiguous. V was clipped by 1 base and J by 3 bases, with 10 bases between them. Germline V lookup: CDR1 DFQATT, CDR2 SNEGSKA (reference sequence). The CDR3 has 13 amino acids. In nucleotides, the CDR3 is TGCAGTGCTAGAGGGCAGGCGCTCTACGAGCAGTACTTC. Translation gives CSARGQALYEQYF.

This clonotype has a count of ten or more. The chain links TRBV29-1 to TRBJ2-7; 7 bases are a match to TRBD2. This CDR3 has 12 residues. From germline, CDR1 is SQVTM and CDR2 ANQGSEA. Unmatched junction bases numbered 8, after V lost 6 bases and J lost 6 bases. CDR3 amino acids: CSVGPGGGEQYF. CDR3 in DNA: TGCAGCGTCGGACCTGGCGGGGGCGAGCAGTACTTC.

This clonotype was picked up a small number of times. The chain joins TRBV20-1 to TRBJ2-7, with 7 bases aligning to TRBD2. CDR3 length equals 15 residues. Looked up from germline, CDR1 is DFQATT and CDR2 is SNEGSKA (reference sequence). Trimming removed 0 bases from V and 1 base from J; junction bases left unmatched: 6. For the CDR3, the DNA is TGCAGTGCTAGAGATAATCGGGGGGAATCCTACGAGCAGTACTTC. Amino acid sequence: CSARDNRGESYEQYF.

This clonotype was counted between two and nine times. The chain combines TRBV12-3 or TRBV12-4 with TRBJ1-4; 7 bases fit TRBD1. The CDR3 length is 16 residues. J was trimmed by 0 bases and V by 5 bases; bases with no gene match: 6. CDR3 sequence reads: CASSPGQRSTNEKLFF. CDR3 DNA: TGTGCCAGCAGTCCGGGACAGAGATCAACTAATGAAAAACTGTTTTTT.

CDR3 region: CATSEGNQPQHF. CDR3 DNA sequence: TGTGCCACCAGCGAAGGCAATCAGCCCCAGCATTTT. The genes are TRBV15 and TRBJ1-5; D call uncertain. Germline V CDR1 and CDR2: LNHNV, YYDKDF (reference sequence). Trimming removed 5 bases from V and 2 bases from J, with 4 bases in between. The CDR3 extends over 12 amino acids. Looking up the rest from reference TRBV15 and TRBJ1-5 gives the full variable domain: DAMVIQNPRYQVTQFGKPVTLSCSQTLNHNVMYWYQQKSSQAPKLLFHYYDKDFNNEADTPDNFQSRRPNTSFCFLDIRSPGLGDTAMYLCATSEGNQPQHFGDGTRLSIL.

Comment on this clonotype: Given a much more abundant clone one base away, this may be a read error. The chain links TRBV6-2 or TRBV6-3 to TRBJ2-1; 10 bases line up with TRBD2. Unmatched junction bases numbered 7, after V lost 0 bases and J lost 5 bases. This CDR3 comprises 17 residues. Germline lookup yields CDR1 MNHEY and CDR2 SVGEGT. CDR3 nucleotide sequence: TGTGCCAGCAGTTACTCTCCGACTAGCGGGCCCCACAATGAGCAGTTCTTC. Translation: CASSYSPTSGPHNEQFF.

This clonotype showed up just a few times. J is TRBJ2-7 and V is TRBV9; 8 bases line up with TRBD1. Trimming removed 0 bases from V and 3 bases from J; junction bases left unmatched: 8. The CDR3 runs to 16 residues. CDR1 and CDR2 (germline): SGDLS, YYNGEE. CDR3 sequence (DNA): TGTGCCAGCAGCGTAGATCCAGGGGGCGAGATCTACGAGCAGTACTTC. Its protein product is CASSVDPGGEIYEQYF.

As concerns this clonotype: One end of the junction does not line up with germline, which may come from a read error. The chain is built from TRBV12-3 or TRBV12-4 and TRBJ2-3, with D perhaps TRBD1 (6 bases). The CDR3 has 13 residues. CDR3 nucleotide sequence: TGTGCCAGCAGTGGAGAGGGGGTTGATACGGAGTATTTT. Protein sequence: CASSGEGVDTEYF.

This clonotype has more than one count but fewer than ten. The chain recombines TRBV3-1 with TRBJ2-5; 10 bases map to TRBD2. The V segment lost 3 bases and the J segment 2 bases; nucleotides outside the gene matches: 3. CDR3 length: 15 amino acids. Germline lookup yields CDR1 LGHDT and CDR2 YNNKEL (reference sequence). The CDR3 DNA follows: TGTGCCAGCAGCCACTCTAGCGGGGGACAAGAGACCCAGTACTTC. Its translation is CASSHSSGGQETQYF.

The chain uses TRBV20-1 and TRBJ1-6; a weak D match, TRBD1 (6 bases). V dropped 2 bases and J dropped 9 bases, with 14 bases sitting between them. CDR1 and CDR2 from the germline V gene are DFQATT and SNEGSKA (reference sequence). CDR3 length: 14 residues. CDR3 sequence (DNA): TGCAGTGCTAGACCCCCAGGGACACTTTCACCCCTCCACTTT. It translates to CSARPPGTLSPLHF.

CDR3 sequence reads: CATSDLGAESSDEQFF. The CDR3 DNA reads as TGTGCCACCAGTGATTTGGGGGCAGAATCCAGTGATGAGCAGTTCTTC. The chain recombines TRBV24-1 with TRBJ2-1; weak D call: TRBD1 (5 bases). The length of the CDR3 is 16 residues. The V end was cut by 0 bases, the J end by 8 bases, with 16 bases between. Per the germline V gene, CDR1 is KGHDR and CDR2 is SFDVKD.

Worth noting for this clonotype: A much bigger clone sits one base away, suggesting this may be a read error. CDR3 protein: CASSLGIRSDLGNEQFF. CDR3 sequence (DNA): TGTGCCAGCAGCTTGGGCATAAGGTCCGACCTGGGAAATGAGCAGTTCTTC. V gene TRBV7-2 combines with J gene TRBJ2-1; D ambiguous. The V end lost 3 bases, the J end lost 7 bases, and 22 bases lay between the germline ends. The CDR3 contains 17 residues. Germline V lookup: CDR1 SGHTA, CDR2 FQGNSA.

The V and J genes are TRBV5-1 and TRBJ2-7, with 7 positions matching TRBD2. Germline V gives CDR1 SGHRS, CDR2 YFSETQ. V shed 2 bases, J shed 4 bases, and the junction held 9 bases outside the gene matches. The CDR3 length is 15 residues. CDR3 amino acids: CASSFERGPGYEQYF. The CDR3 bases are TGCGCCAGCAGCTTTGAGCGGGGTCCCGGGTACGAGCAGTACTTC.

The chain joins TRBV7-6 to TRBJ1-6; possibly TRBD1 for D (5 bases). CDR1 SGHVS and CDR2 FNYEAQ come from the germline V gene. The CDR3 contains 15 residues. The V gene lost 6 bases and the J gene lost 14 bases, with 23 bases spanning the gap. The CDR3 DNA is TGTGCCAGCAGTCTAGCGGGTCAGGAGGGACGGGCCCTCCACTTT. Translating gives CASSLAGQEGRALHF. The full variable domain, its missing parts supplied by reference TRBV7-6 and TRBJ1-6, is GAGVSQSPRYKVTKRGQDVALRCDPISGHVSLYWYRQALGQGPEFLTYFNYEAQQDKSGLPNDRFSAERPEGSISTLTIQRTEQRDSAMYRCASSLAGQEGRALHFGNGTRLTVT.

This clonotype was seen a few times. The rearrangement uses TRBV20-1 and TRBJ2-3; D is perhaps TRBD2 (6 bases). Germline CDR1 DFQATT, CDR2 SNEGSKA (reference sequence). The CDR3 totals 12 residues. V dropped 4 bases and J dropped 4 bases, with 9 bases sitting between them. CDR3 region: CSAKREPDTQYF. In nucleotides, the CDR3 is TGCAGTGCTAAACGGGAGCCAGATACGCAGTATTTT.

Points on this clonotype: Being one base from a much bigger clone, this may be a read error. The CDR3 loop reads CASSRDRQGAETQYF. The DNA of the CDR3 is TGCGCCAGCAGCCGAGATCGACAGGGGGCAGAGACCCAGTACTTC. The J gene is TRBJ2-5, the V gene TRBV4-3, with 10 bases lining up with TRBD1. CDR1 LGHNA and CDR2 YSLEER come from the germline V gene. This CDR3 region has 15 residues. Trimming cost V 4 bases and J 4 bases; bases outside gene matches: 6.

This clonotype was counted ten times or more. The V call is TRBV20-1, the J call TRBJ2-3; 12 nucleotides align to TRBD2. Germline loops: CDR1 DFQATT, CDR2 SNEGSKA (reference sequence). CDR3 length: 14 amino acids. Trimming at V came to 3 bases and at J to 4 bases, leaving 2 bases not matched to a gene. CDR3 region: CSASSSGRADTQYF. DNA for the CDR3: TGCAGTGCTAGTTCTAGCGGGAGGGCAGATACGCAGTATTTT.

This sequence joins TRBV12-3 or TRBV12-4 and TRBJ1-1; possibly TRBD1 for D (6 bases). Trimming took 5 bases from V and 11 from J, leaving 18 bases between them. This CDR3 comprises 13 residues. CDR3 bases: TGTGCCAGCAGTCCTCGACGGGGGCCAGGGGCTTTCTTT. Protein: CASSPRRGPGAFF.

CDR3 region: CASSSGGSSDTQYF. CDR3 DNA: TGCGCCAGCAGCTCCGGCGGGAGTTCCGATACGCAGTATTTT. V and J are TRBV5-1 and TRBJ2-3; 7 nucleotides align to TRBD2. Germline V gene sequence: CDR1 SGHRS, CDR2 YFSETQ. This CDR3 spans 14 amino acids. J lost 6 bases, V lost 3 bases, and 7 bases had no gene match.

This clonotype was detected a few times. This chain uses TRBV10-2 with TRBJ1-4, with D uncertain. The V gene's germline CDR1 is WSHSY and CDR2 SAAADI. This CDR3 comprises 15 residues. V lost 3 bases to trimming and J lost 5 bases, with 13 bases between them. CDR3 sequence: CASSDTAGRNEKLFF. DNA for the CDR3: TGCGCCAGCAGTGACACGGCAGGTCGAAATGAAAAACTGTTTTTT.